These 3 T cell receptor beta chains share one sample of origin, sequenced in a study of blood T cells in healthy people across ages. Through a sample-barcoded 5' primer and a J-beta primer mix, a second PCR was run for about 7 to 12 cycles. TCRdb redid the calling of the 5' RACE reads with MiXCR, one entry per CDR3 protein. The table has some 760,000 distinct CDR3 sequences, 25% seen once; the top ten hold just under 9.5%. A further study also used this sample, focusing on T cells of mothers and their children.

Sequenced input: blood. Receptors originate from a boy between 10 and 17 years old in good health.

The chain has TRBV6-2 or TRBV6-3 and TRBJ2-4; maybe TRBD1 (7 bases). Germline values: CDR1 MNHEY, CDR2 SVGEGT. Between the trimmed V and J ends, which lost 5 bases and 10 bases, there was a span of 15 bases. The CDR3 length is 13 residues. The CDR3 loop is CASSATGSGIQYF. The CDR3 DNA is TGTGCCAGCAGTGCGACAGGGAGCGGGATTCAGTACTTC.

This clonotype was detected only a few times. This chain links TRBV7-3 with TRBJ2-5; the D call may be TRBD1 or TRBD2 (5 bases each). In germline, CDR1 is SGHTA, CDR2 FQGTGA. The CDR3 has 15 amino acids. V was shortened by 4 bases and J by 3 bases, with 15 bases between the two germline ends. The CDR3 protein is CASSSLGDRKETQYF. The CDR3 DNA sequence: TGTGCCAGCAGCTCCCTCGGGGACCGTAAAGAGACCCAGTACTTC.

This clonotype has just a few counts. The chain has TRBV27 and TRBJ2-5; perhaps D is TRBD1 or TRBD2 (5 bases each). V lost 3 bases to trimming and J lost 4 bases, with 9 bases between them. Germline values: CDR1 MNHEY, CDR2 SMNVEV (reference sequence). CDR3 length: 13 amino acids. CDR3 in amino acids: CASSFPGTETQYF. The CDR3 region has the DNA TGTGCCAGCAGTTTTCCGGGGACAGAGACCCAGTACTTC.